A single T cell receptor (beta chain) is shown here with its context. This sample stems from a study of blood T cell repertoires in COVID-19. Study-level background: Specimens from acute and convalescent COVID-19 originated in the United States, Italy and Spain.

Some clones are missing from TCRdb's copy, which holds only in-frame ones; the method was immunoSEQ multiplex PCR. The table lists under 150,000 clones, about 80% of them singletons. Germline V gene lookup returns CDR1 LGHNA and CDR2 YSLEER. Trimming removed 1 base at V and 8 bases at J, with 14 bases between. The CDR3 covers 14 residues. The sequenced sample consisted of peripheral blood. This chain joins TRBV4-3 and TRBJ1-2; D possibly corresponds to TRBD1 (6 bases). The sequence came from a woman aged 60-75 years with acute or convalescent COVID-19. In DNA, the CDR3 is TGCGCCAGCAGCCAAGCCGGGCAGGGGAGAGGCTACACCTTC. Translating it yields CASSQAGQGRGYTF.